Sequencing of this TCR beta chain was carried out in a study of molecular identifiers for immune sequencing clone quantification (dated 2018 in TCRdb). With respect to the entire study: For a replicate experiment, RNA from roughly 18,000 or 92,000 naive CD8 T cells was divided into five aliquots, and four of the five aliquots were sequenced. CD8 T cells were used in a methods study to benchmark molecular-identifier clustering-based TCR repertoire sequencing (MIDCIRS) and TCR RNA copy counting.

Libraries of naive CD8 T cells were built from anywhere between about 19,000 and 1,100,000 sorted cells, with 10%, 30% or 50% of the purified RNA used. Naive CD8 T cells were FACS-sorted as CD8+CD4-CCR7+CD45RA+ on a BD FACSAria II into RLT Plus buffer. Nine to eleven TCR copies' worth of Jurkat RNA were spiked into about 19,000-1,100,000 naive CD8 T cell samples to test detection sensitivity. Enrichment of CD8 T cells was done with RosetteSep CD8+ T Cell Enrichment Cocktail plus Ficoll-Paque, and ACK red cell lysis came afterward. Taken from cysteine to phenylalanine, the CDR3 has 12 residues. Of all the DNA, just the CDR3 is kept, 36 bases in frame from base 1. Trimming at the junction amounts to 5 bases on V and 5 bases on J, and the germline ends lie 7 bases apart. According to the germline V gene (reference sequence), CDR1 reads SGHNT and CDR2 reads YYREEE. The library was obtained by PCR. The sequencer was an Illumina HiSeq 4000. Preparation of bulk TCR libraries followed a previously described approach, with the TCR primers listed in Table S5. The Qiagen AllPrep DNA/RNA kit was used to purify total RNA. Before analysis, reads from multiple sequencing runs of the same library were pooled. In the authors' own workflow: Reads were retained only if the reads had an exact TCR constant sequence, and the retained reads were trimmed to 150 nt and grouped according to their 12-nt molecular barcodes. Reads in each barcode group were sub-clustered using a 15% Levenshtein threshold, and a quality-weighted consensus sequence was built for each RNA molecule. Non-functional sequences were filtered out, along with any lower-count sequence sitting one edit away from another sequence. On the basis of fitting two negative binomial distributions, barcode sub-clusters with fewer than 20% of the maximum read count were discarded. TCRdb itself trimmed the public reads at Q25 with fastp, ran MiXCR and retained productive beta chains. Identical CDR3 proteins give one entry, which carries the most common genes and DNA. V and J calls and clone size were set by TCRdb, not the authors. The sample includes some 650,000 distinct CDR3 sequences, with just under 20% observed a single time. The ten largest clones capture roughly 0.83% of the sample.

Summary of the overall study and its limitations: When barcode sub-clustering was left out, chimeric consensus sequences inflated TCR diversity, with chimeras reaching as high as 47%. Spiked-in Jurkat TCR RNA equivalent to a single cell was reported to be detectable even among 800,000 to 1,000,000 naive CD8 T cells. Naive libraries contained spiked-in Jurkat TCR RNA (approximately nine copies' worth), which is not part of the donor repertoire. Highly expanded clone sizes could be underestimated if identical TCR molecules share a barcode. Modeling estimated 2.5 to 3.5 recovered TCR RNA copies per cell, compared with about 10 by digital PCR, which implies roughly 29% capture efficiency. In CMV-specific effector cells, clones with more than 20 RNA copies accounted for over 97% of molecules, whereas in naive cells such clones accounted for under 1%.

A remark on this clonotype: Which antigen it targets is not known. With a much larger clone just one base away, this may be a read error.

Sequenced sample: naive CD8+ T cells from blood, with Jurkat cell RNA spiked in. The sample's cell subset or site label, in plain terms: FACS-sorted CD8+CD4-CCR7+CD45RA+ naive T cells. The chain was built from TRBV5-4 and TRBJ2-2, with the D gene too uncertain to name. The clonotype originates from a human donor in good health. Some libraries in this study had Jurkat cell RNA spiked in. The CDR3 protein sequence reads: CASRFGTGELFF. The DNA sequence is TGTGCCAGCAGGTTCGGGACCGGGGAGCTGTTTTTT.